What follows are 18 T cell receptor beta chains derived from one specimen sequenced in a study of Graves' ophthalmopathy and Graves' hyperthyroidism. Scientists amplified the TCR beta CDR3 regions from RNA transcripts. Second-round multiplex PCR came after a first-round RT-PCR that employed HTBI primers. One entry per CDR3 protein results from TCRdb running MiXCR on the multiplex PCR reads. There are some 250,000 distinct CDR3 sequences in the sample; around 50% occur only once, and more than 45% lies in the top ten. Sample: peripheral blood. The source is an adult man with Graves' ophthalmopathy.

This chain links TRBV29-1 with TRBJ2-6, with 9 nucleotides matching TRBD1. CDR1 and CDR2 from the germline V gene are SQVTM and ANQGSEA. The CDR3 contains 16 residues. The junction had 7 bases not matched to a gene; V was cut back by 6 bases and J by 1 base. For the CDR3, the DNA is TGCAGCGTCCCTGACAGGGGGAGGTCTGGGGCCAACGTCCTGACTTTC. Encoded protein: CSVPDRGRSGANVLTF.

The chain carries TRBV10-3 and TRBJ2-3, with 13 bases aligning to TRBD2. V shed 0 bases, J shed 3 bases, and the junction held 3 bases outside the gene matches. Looked up from germline, CDR1 is ENHRY and CDR2 is SYGVKD. The length of the CDR3 is 17 residues. CDR3 sequence reads: CAISESTSGRETDTQYF. The CDR3 bases are TGTGCCATCAGTGAGTCAACTAGCGGGAGGGAGACAGATACGCAGTATTTT.

The rearrangement links TRBV7-2 to TRBJ2-5, with 8 bases fitting TRBD1. The germline V gene has CDR1 SGHTA and CDR2 FQGNSA. Trimming removed 4 bases from V and 5 bases from J; junction bases left unmatched: 9. The CDR3 covers 15 residues. The CDR3: CASSSGTGLRETQYF. DNA for the CDR3: TGTGCCAGCAGCTCCGGGACAGGCCTGAGGGAGACCCAGTACTTC.

This sequence joins TRBV12-3 or TRBV12-4 and TRBJ2-7; D perhaps matches TRBD2 (5 bases). V was cut by 6 bases and J by 10 bases, with 13 bases left in between. This CDR3 is built from 11 residues. The CDR3 sequence: CASRRVGSQYF. CDR3 nucleotides: TGTGCCAGCAGGCGGGTGGGGTCTCAGTACTTC.

This clonotype has more than one count but fewer than ten. V is TRBV2 and J is TRBJ1-6; 10 bases agree with TRBD1. Per the germline V gene, CDR1 is SNHLY and CDR2 is FYNNEI. CDR3 length: 16 amino acids. The V gene end was trimmed by 6 bases and the J gene end by 7 bases; junction bases not matched to a gene: 9. The DNA for the CDR3 is TGTGCCAGCAGAACCCTGAGGACAGGGGGAAATTCACCCCTCCACTTT. It is translated as CASRTLRTGGNSPLHF.

The gene calls are TRBV10-3 and TRBJ1-1; D uncertain. Per the germline V gene, CDR1 is ENHRY and CDR2 is SYGVKD. Trimming pared 3 bases from V and 11 bases from J, leaving 25 bases between. The CDR3 extends over 16 amino acids. The CDR3 DNA is TGTGCCATCAGTGATTCCCTACCCCCGGTTGTTGCGGTGGCTTTCTTT. As protein: CAISDSLPPVVAVAFF.

This clonotype came up many times. The rearrangement joins TRBV24-1 to TRBJ2-7; no reliable D call. The CDR3 is made up of 15 amino acids. Between the trimmed V and J ends, which lost 2 bases and 0 bases, there was a span of 10 bases. Germline lookup yields CDR1 KGHDR and CDR2 SFDVKD. In DNA form, the CDR3 reads TGTGCCACCAGTGATTGGAGCGATGCCTCCTACGAGCAGTACTTC. This sequence encodes CATSDWSDASYEQYF.

V gene TRBV14 combines with J gene TRBJ2-7, with D perhaps TRBD1 (6 bases). Trimming stripped 6 bases from V and 2 bases from J, with 20 bases between. CDR1 SGHDN and CDR2 FVKESK come from the germline V gene. There are 16 residues in the CDR3. CDR3 DNA sequence: TGTGCCAGCAGGAACAAACAGGGATTCGTCACCTACGAGCAGTACTTC. This codes for CASRNKQGFVTYEQYF.

This clonotype turned up a few times. The rearrangement uses TRBV2 and TRBJ1-5; the match to TRBD1 covers 7 bases. The V gene end was trimmed by 4 bases and the J gene end by 4 bases; junction bases not matched to a gene: 7. Germline V gene lookup returns CDR1 SNHLY and CDR2 FYNNEI. The CDR3 consists of 15 residues. The CDR3 DNA follows: TGTGCCAGCAGTGGAACAGGGGTACGGAATCAGCCCCAGCATTTT. It yields the protein CASSGTGVRNQPQHF.

The chain links TRBV7-9 to TRBJ2-7, with TRBD1 matching 10 bases. Germline trimming cut 3 bases from V and 4 bases from J; bases unmatched to any gene: 3. Per the germline V gene, CDR1 is SEHNR and CDR2 is FQNEAQ (reference sequence). CDR3 size: 14 residues. CDR3 bases: TGTGCCAGCAGCTTCGGGACAGGGGAATACGAGCAGTACTTC. It specifies CASSFGTGEYEQYF.

This clonotype was observed a handful of times. The chain combines TRBV19 with TRBJ1-2; D might be TRBD1 (5 bases). The CDR3 is 14 residues long. V was trimmed by 1 base and J by 0 bases, leaving 6 bases between them. Per the germline V gene, CDR1 is LNHDA and CDR2 is SQIVND (reference sequence). This chain's CDR3 is CASSIVRANYGYTF. The CDR3, as DNA: TGTGCCAGTAGTATAGTCAGGGCTAACTATGGCTACACCTTC. The full variable domain, in which reference TRBV19 and TRBJ1-2 provide the parts outside the CDR3, is DGGITQSPKYLFRKEGQNVTLSCEQNLNHDAMYWYRQDPGQGLRLIYYSQIVNDFQKGDIAEGYSVSREKKESFPLTVTSAQKNPTAFYLCASSIVRANYGYTFGSGTRLTVV.

This chain connects TRBV7-2 to TRBJ2-5; 9 nucleotides line up with TRBD2. Trimming took 3 bases from V and 0 from J; bases not matched to a gene: 8. Germline loops: CDR1 SGHTA, CDR2 FQGNSA. The CDR3 consists of 17 residues. In nucleotides, the CDR3 is TGTGCCAGCAGCTTTAGCGGGAGTCGGGCGAACCAAGAGACCCAGTACTTC. Amino acid sequence: CASSFSGSRANQETQYF.

This chain links TRBV7-8 with TRBJ2-2; D is ambiguous. Trimming left V 4 bases short and J 4 bases short, with 13 bases between. The CDR3 covers 15 residues. Germline V lookup: CDR1 SGHVS, CDR2 FQNEAQ. CDR3 region: CASSSYTALTGELFF. The CDR3 DNA reads as TGTGCCAGCAGCTCTTATACAGCCCTCACCGGGGAGCTGTTTTTT.

The chain joins TRBV11-2 to TRBJ2-5; 8 bases are a match to TRBD1. Germline V gene sequence: CDR1 SGHAT, CDR2 FQNNGV. This CDR3 is built from 14 residues. The ends lost 5 bases at V and 5 bases at J; junction bases unmatched: 7. The CDR3 coding sequence is TGTGCCAGCAGCCCGACAGGGGATCGGGAGACCCAGTACTTC. Translated: CASSPTGDRETQYF. The whole variable domain, remainder taken from reference TRBV11-2 and TRBJ2-5, is EAGVAQSPRYKIIEKRQSVAFWCNPISGHATLYWYQQILGQGPKLLIQFQNNGVVDDSQLPKDRFSAERLKGVDSTLKIQPAKLEDSAVYLCASSPTGDRETQYFGPGTRLLVL.

V and J are TRBV5-6 and TRBJ2-6, with 8 nucleotides matching TRBD1. V gave up 3 bases and J gave up 0 bases; unmatched junction bases: 8. The CDR3 covers 18 residues. Germline V CDR1 and CDR2: SGHDT, YYEEEE. The CDR3 coding sequence is TGTGCCAGCAGCTGGGGGGACAGGTCCCTCTCTGGGGCCAACGTCCTGACTTTC. This translates into CASSWGDRSLSGANVLTF.

The chain carries TRBV20-1 and TRBJ2-2; D not resolved. Germline V CDR1 and CDR2: DFQATT, SNEGSKA (reference sequence). The V end was cut by 2 bases, the J end by 6 bases, with 16 bases between. CDR3 size: 15 residues. CDR3 bases: TGCAGTGCTAGAAGACTGACGAACAACCCCGGGGAGCTGTTTTTT. It translates to CSARRLTNNPGELFF.

The CDR3 spells CSARSRAGGEVTLARSTRQYF. CDR3 coding DNA: TGCAGTGCTAGATCCCGAGCGGGAGGGGAGGTGACCTTGGCACGGAGCACGAGACAGTACTTC. V gene TRBV20-1 combines with J gene TRBJ2-5, with 10 nucleotides matching TRBD2. The J segment lost 11 bases and the V segment lost 2 bases, leaving 32 bases of the junction unmatched. The CDR3 contains 21 residues. Germline V gene data show CDR1 as DFQATT and CDR2 as SNEGSKA (reference sequence).

This clonotype was observed a handful of times. V is TRBV15 and J is TRBJ2-5; 10 nucleotides match TRBD1. There are 15 residues in the CDR3. In germline, CDR1 is LNHNV, CDR2 YYDKDF (reference sequence). The trim removed 2 bases at V and 4 bases at J, leaving 4 bases unmatched. The CDR3 reads CATSRPDRGLETQYF. The DNA of the CDR3 is TGTGCCACCAGCAGACCCGACAGGGGGCTAGAGACCCAGTACTTC. Based on the CDR3 plus reference TRBV15 and TRBJ2-5, the full variable domain is DAMVIQNPRYQVTQFGKPVTLSCSQTLNHNVMYWYQQKSSQAPKLLFHYYDKDFNNEADTPDNFQSRRPNTSFCFLDIRSPGLGDTAMYLCATSRPDRGLETQYFGPGTRLLVL.